These 27 T cell receptor beta chains share one sample of origin, sequenced in a study of control samples from healthy donors and cancer patients. Generated by immunoSEQ multiplex PCR, the TCRdb table keeps only in-frame clones and is missing some. The sample consists of approximately 26,000 clones, 82% of them appearing once. The sample taken for sequencing was PBMCs. The origin of the receptors is a man in his 60s with colorectal cancer.

The chain carries TRBV3-1 (or the pseudogene TRBV3-2) and TRBJ1-2, with D maybe TRBD1 (6 bases). The V and J ends lost 0 bases and 13 bases respectively, with 15 bases between them. The germline V gene has CDR1 LGHDT and CDR2 YNNKEL (reference sequence). The CDR3 runs 13 residues. CDR3 DNA: TGTGCCAGCAGCCAAGATTTTACAGGGAGTCGCACCTTC. It codes for CASSQDFTGSRTF.

The rearrangement uses TRBV4-2 and TRBJ2-7; D assignment may be TRBD1 or TRBD2 (6 bases each). V shed 0 bases and J shed 0 bases, with 12 bases lying between them. Germline CDR1 is LGHNA and CDR2 is YNFKEQ. This CDR3 is 16 amino acids long. The CDR3 nucleotides read TGTGCCAGCAGCCAAGATTTCGGGGGCCGCTCCTACGAGCAGTACTTC. This translates into CASSQDFGGRSYEQYF.

Here the CDR3 reads CASRSRQGLAGANVLTF. The CDR3 DNA reads as TGTGCCAGCAGAAGTAGACAGGGTTTGGCTGGGGCCAACGTCCTGACTTTC. This chain connects TRBV25-1 to TRBJ2-6, with TRBD1 matching over 7 bases. This CDR3 has 17 amino acids. Germline V gene sequence: CDR1 MGHDK, CDR2 SYGVNS. The V gene end was trimmed by 6 bases and the J gene end by 2 bases; junction bases not matched to a gene: 10.

In its sample, this clone was seen a few times. V usage is TRBV11-3 and J usage is TRBJ2-1, with D perhaps matching TRBD1 (5 bases). Trimming took 2 bases from V and 7 from J, leaving 12 bases between them. The CDR3 has 14 residues. Germline V gene sequence: CDR1 SGHNT, CDR2 YENEEA. CDR3 loop: CASSLNRLNNEQFF. Here the CDR3 DNA reads TGTGCCAGCAGCTTAAACAGGTTAAATAATGAGCAGTTCTTC.

The chain has TRBV19 and TRBJ2-5; a weak D match, TRBD1 (6 bases). The germline gives CDR1 LNHDA, CDR2 SQIVND (reference sequence). The CDR3 is made up of 14 amino acids. V dropped 6 bases and J dropped 4 bases, with 15 bases sitting between them. CDR3 protein: CASRQTGSGETQYF. The CDR3 DNA sequence: TGTGCCAGTAGGCAAACAGGGAGTGGAGAGACCCAGTACTTC.

The rearrangement links TRBV6-5 to TRBJ2-2; TRBD1 agrees at 10 bases. J was trimmed by 5 bases and V by 4 bases; bases with no gene match: 4. CDR1 is MNHEY, CDR2 SVGAGI, per germline. CDR3 length: 15 amino acids. In DNA form, the CDR3 reads TGTGCCAGCAGTTGGGACAGGGGAAGGACCGGGGAGCTGTTTTTT. It codes for CASSWDRGRTGELFF.

This clone has only one observation. The rearrangement uses TRBV5-5 and TRBJ2-7; D is undetermined. The CDR3 totals 15 residues. V dropped 2 bases and J dropped 3 bases, with 15 bases sitting between them. CDR1 and CDR2 from the germline V gene are SGHKS and YYEKEE (reference sequence). CDR3 sequence reads: CASSFSVEGLYEQYV. CDR3 coding DNA: TGTGCCAGCAGCTTTTCAGTCGAAGGGCTCTACGAGCAGTACGTC.

Sample share makes this clone medium-sized. The gene calls are TRBV7-7 and TRBJ2-7; D gene uncertain. The V end was cut by 4 bases, the J end by 3 bases, with 10 bases between. The CDR3 contains 13 residues. The germline CDR1 and CDR2 sequences are SSHAT and FNYEAQ (reference sequence). Written as DNA, the CDR3 is TGTGCCAGCAGCTCCCGGACGGACTACGAGCAGTACGTC. It encodes CASSSRTDYEQYV.

In this sample, this clone turned up a few times. The chain employs TRBV19 and TRBJ1-1; D unresolved. From germline, CDR1 is LNHDA and CDR2 SQIVND (reference sequence). V was shortened by 2 bases and J by 1 base, with 5 bases between the two germline ends. This CDR3 has 13 residues. CDR3 DNA: TGTGCCAGTAGTATACAGCAGAACACTGAAGCTTTCTTT. Amino acids: CASSIQQNTEAFF.

In this sample, this clone turned up once. The gene calls are TRBV19 and TRBJ1-1, with 7 bases fitting TRBD1. The CDR3 has 16 residues. Trimming at V came to 5 bases and at J to 4 bases, leaving 13 bases not matched to a gene. Germline V CDR1 and CDR2: LNHDA, SQIVND (reference sequence). DNA for the CDR3: TGTGCCAGTAGTCCCATAGACAGGGCACGGTCCACTGAAGCTTTCTTT. Amino acid sequence: CASSPIDRARSTEAFF. Variable domain in full (rest from reference TRBV19 and TRBJ1-1): DGGITQSPKYLFRKEGQNVTLSCEQNLNHDAMYWYRQDPGQGLRLIYYSQIVNDFQKGDIAEGYSVSREKKESFPLTVTSAQKNPTAFYLCASSPIDRARSTEAFFGQGTRLTVV.

This clone has only one observation. The chain couples TRBV7-2 to TRBJ1-2; 7 bases match TRBD1. V lost 3 bases and J lost 4; bases outside the gene matches: 5. The CDR3 contains 14 residues. Germline loops: CDR1 SGHTA, CDR2 FQGNSA. This chain's CDR3 is CASSFQTGPYGYTF. The CDR3 DNA reads as TGTGCCAGCAGCTTCCAGACAGGGCCCTATGGCTACACCTTC. The variable domain in full, completed from reference TRBV7-2 and TRBJ1-2, reads GAGVSQSPSNKVTEKGKDVELRCDPISGHTALYWYRQSLGQGLEFLIYFQGNSAPDKSGLPSDRFSAERTGGSVSTLTIQRTQQEDSAVYLCASSFQTGPYGYTFGSGTRLTVV.

The V call is TRBV5-1, the J call TRBJ2-2, with D tentatively TRBD1 (6 bases). The ends were cut back, 1 base at V and 6 bases at J, with 13 bases in the middle. Germline V gene lookup returns CDR1 SGHRS and CDR2 YFSETQ. CDR3 length equals 15 residues. CDR3 amino acids: CASSLTGMEAGELFF. Written as DNA, the CDR3 is TGCGCCAGCAGCTTGACAGGGATGGAGGCCGGGGAGCTGTTTTTT.

The chain uses TRBV27 and TRBJ2-2; TRBD2 is a possible D gene (6 bases). Germline assignment: CDR1 MNHEY and CDR2 SMNVEV (reference sequence). This CDR3 region has 13 residues. Trimming removed 6 bases from V and 6 bases from J, with 11 bases in between. The CDR3: CASRPGRSGELFF. CDR3 DNA sequence: TGTGCCAGCAGACCTGGGAGGTCCGGGGAGCTGTTTTTT.

In its sample, this clone ranks as medium-sized. This chain joins TRBV7-9 and TRBJ1-4; no reliable D call. The CDR3 consists of 13 residues. The V end was cut by 5 bases, the J end by 4 bases, with 8 bases between. Looked up from germline, CDR1 is SEHNR and CDR2 is FQNEAQ (reference sequence). The CDR3 nucleotides read TGTGCCAGCAGCCCATCCCTTAATGAAAAACTGTTTTTT. Its protein product is CASSPSLNEKLFF. The entire variable domain, with the rest obtained from reference TRBV7-9 and TRBJ1-4, is as follows: DTGVSQNPRHKITKRGQNVTFRCDPISEHNRLYWYRQTLGQGPEFLTYFQNEAQLEKSRLLSDRFSAERPKGSFSTLEIQRTEQGDSAMYLCASSPSLNEKLFFGSGTQLSVL.

This clone occurred once. The V and J genes are TRBV11-2 and TRBJ2-7; TRBD2 might be the D (5 bases). Germline CDR1 and CDR2: SGHAT and FQNNGV. Trimming removed 2 bases from V and 5 bases from J, with 16 bases in between. The CDR3 is made up of 15 amino acids. CDR3 residues: CASSLNTEGAHEQYF. The CDR3 DNA follows: TGTGCCAGCAGCTTAAATACCGAGGGAGCCCACGAGCAGTACTTC. The variable domain in full, with the rest retrieved from reference TRBV11-2 and TRBJ2-7, is EAGVAQSPRYKIIEKRQSVAFWCNPISGHATLYWYQQILGQGPKLLIQFQNNGVVDDSQLPKDRFSAERLKGVDSTLKIQPAKLEDSAVYLCASSLNTEGAHEQYFGPGTRLTVT.

The J gene is TRBJ2-3, the V gene TRBV19; TRBD1 matches 8 bases. The CDR3 is made up of 15 amino acids. V gave up 5 bases and J gave up 5 bases; unmatched junction bases: 9. In germline, CDR1 is LNHDA, CDR2 SQIVND (reference sequence). The CDR3 loop reads CASSARQGSGDTQYF. The DNA for the CDR3 is TGTGCCAGTAGTGCTCGACAGGGGTCGGGAGATACGCAGTATTTT.

This chain connects TRBV7-9 to TRBJ2-3; 7 nucleotides line up with TRBD1. J lost 2 bases, V lost 4 bases, and 3 bases had no gene match. Per germline, CDR1 SEHNR and CDR2 FQNEAQ (reference sequence). The CDR3 extends over 14 amino acids. The chain's CDR3 is CASSYGQDTDTQYF. CDR3 coding DNA: TGTGCCAGCAGCTACGGACAGGACACAGATACGCAGTATTTT.

The gene calls are TRBV24-1 and TRBJ2-3; possibly TRBD1 or TRBD2 for D (6 bases each). CDR3 size: 17 residues. The V end lost 4 bases, the J end lost 5 bases, and 21 bases lay between the germline ends. Germline V CDR1 and CDR2: KGHDR, SFDVKD. CDR3 bases: TGTGCCACCAGTGAATCATTCGGGGCAGGGGAGGTAGATACGCAGTATTTT. It translates to CATSESFGAGEVDTQYF.

V gene TRBV6-1 combines with J gene TRBJ1-2; no clear D. Germline V gene sequence: CDR1 MNHNS, CDR2 SASEGT. Trimming stripped 1 base from V and 8 bases from J, with 17 bases between. This CDR3 has 15 residues. CDR3: CASSEVFWASYGYTF. CDR3 sequence (DNA): TGTGCCAGCAGTGAAGTTTTTTGGGCCAGTTACGGCTACACCTTC.

The chain joins TRBV5-4 to TRBJ1-2; no clear D gene. V lost 1 base and J 4 bases, leaving 8 bases between the germline ends. The CDR3 runs 13 residues. Germline CDR1 and CDR2: SGHNT and YYREEE (reference sequence). The CDR3 spells CASSLQDFYGYTF. The CDR3 nucleotides read TGTGCCAGCAGCTTGCAGGACTTCTATGGCTACACCTTC.

This clone was seen only a few times. The V gene is TRBV30, the J gene TRBJ1-2, with TRBD1 as a possible D gene (5 bases). CDR3 length: 14 amino acids. Trimming stripped 3 bases from V and 8 bases from J, with 19 bases between. From germline, CDR1 is GTSNPN and CDR2 SVGIG (reference sequence). CDR3 DNA sequence: TGTGCCTGGAGCATACGGATAGATAGGGGCGGCTACACCTTC. Amino acid sequence: CAWSIRIDRGGYTF.

This chain connects TRBV4-1 to TRBJ1-4; weak D call: TRBD1 (6 bases). This CDR3 is 17 amino acids long. V was trimmed by 0 bases and J by 0 bases, leaving 11 bases between them. The germline V gene has CDR1 MGHRA and CDR2 YSYEKL. This CDR3 reads CASSQDTRQATNEKLFF. The DNA of the CDR3 is TGCGCCAGCAGCCAAGATACTCGACAGGCAACTAATGAAAAACTGTTTTTT.

This chain connects TRBV5-4 to TRBJ2-3; 11 nucleotides line up with TRBD2. CDR1 and CDR2 from the germline V gene are SGHNT and YYREEE (reference sequence). This CDR3 is 15 amino acids long. V lost 4 bases, J lost 1 base, and 2 bases stayed unmatched. CDR3 DNA: TGTGCCAGCAGCCCTAGCGGGGGGCGCACAGATACGCAGTATTTT. Its translation: CASSPSGGRTDTQYF.

This clone was counted once. The chain is built from TRBV2 and TRBJ1-2; D possibly corresponds to TRBD1 (5 bases). V was clipped by 8 bases and J by 8 bases, with 18 bases between them. The CDR3 is 13 amino acids. CDR1 is SNHLY and CDR2 is FYNNEI in the germline V gene. The CDR3 DNA follows: TGTGCCAGCGGAGACAGCGAATTGGAGGGCTACACCTTC. It yields the protein CASGDSELEGYTF.

This clone occurred once. The gene calls are TRBV5-1 and TRBJ2-7, with TRBD1 matching 7 bases. Trimming took 1 base from V and 7 from J; bases not matched to a gene: 11. Germline CDR1 SGHRS, CDR2 YFSETQ. The CDR3 is made up of 15 amino acids. CDR3 residues: CASSLNGQELLEQYF. The CDR3 coding sequence is TGCGCCAGCAGCTTGAACGGACAGGAGCTACTAGAGCAGTACTTC.

CDR3 nucleotides: TGCGCCAGCAGCCGCCGGCCCATGGGCCGGGATCCGAACACCGGGGAGCTGTTTTTT. Protein: CASSRRPMGRDPNTGELFF. This sequence joins TRBV5-1 and TRBJ2-2; tentative D call: TRBD2 (5 bases). Per germline, CDR1 SGHRS and CDR2 YFSETQ. Between the trimmed V and J ends, which lost 4 bases and 0 bases, there was a span of 22 bases. The CDR3 totals 19 residues.

V is TRBV11-3 and J is TRBJ2-1; TRBD2 aligns across 10 bases. The germline CDR1 and CDR2 sequences are SGHNT and YENEEA. V lost 6 bases, J lost 4 bases, and 6 bases stayed unmatched. CDR3 length: 15 amino acids. CDR3 sequence: CASSPSGGPYNEQFF. Here the CDR3 DNA reads TGTGCCAGCAGTCCTAGCGGGGGCCCTTACAATGAGCAGTTCTTC.